The 6 T cell receptor beta chains reported below all come from one sample, sequenced in a study of blood T cell repertoires in COVID-19. Some clones are missing from TCRdb's copy, which holds only in-frame ones; the method was immunoSEQ multiplex PCR. The sample lists fewer than 180,000 clones, roughly 84% seen once, with around 2.1% in the top ten. The sample comprised peripheral blood. Source of these receptors: a man aged 70-80 years with acute or convalescent COVID-19.

The V and J genes are TRBV11-1 and TRBJ1-1, with 8 nucleotides matching TRBD1. Germline V gene sequence: CDR1 SGHAT, CDR2 FQDESV (reference sequence). The CDR3 consists of 14 residues. V gave up 2 bases and J gave up 1 base; unmatched junction bases: 0. This CDR3 is CASSLQGANTEAFF. The CDR3 nucleotides read TGTGCCAGCAGCTTACAGGGGGCGAACACTGAAGCTTTCTTT.

The J gene is TRBJ1-5, the V gene TRBV12-3 or TRBV12-4; 7 nucleotides align to TRBD1. J gave up 6 bases and V 7 bases, and 6 bases lay outside the gene matches. The CDR3 totals 13 residues. CDR3 sequence reads: CASTLGQVQPQHF. The CDR3 DNA reads TGTGCCAGCACCTTAGGACAGGTTCAGCCCCAGCATTTT.

The rearrangement uses TRBV7-9 and TRBJ2-7, with 9 bases lining up with TRBD1. The CDR3 has 15 amino acids. V dropped 5 bases and J dropped 3; count of bases not matched to a gene: 8. Germline V gene lookup returns CDR1 SEHNR and CDR2 FQNEAQ (reference sequence). The CDR3 coding sequence is TGTGCCAGCAGCACCCCCGGGACAGGGTACTACGAGCAGTACTTC. Residues: CASSTPGTGYYEQYF.

The chain employs TRBV7-9 and TRBJ2-1; TRBD2 matches 9 bases. With V trimmed by 2 bases and J by 4 bases, 6 bases remained unmatched. The CDR3 runs to 16 residues. CDR1 and CDR2 (germline): SEHNR, FQNEAQ (reference sequence). The CDR3 nucleotides read TGTGCCAGCAGCTTACGTCCTAGCGGGGCTTACAATGAGCAGTTCTTC. Translating gives CASSLRPSGAYNEQFF. Complete variable domain (other parts from reference TRBV7-9 and TRBJ2-1): DTGVSQNPRHKITKRGQNVTFRCDPISEHNRLYWYRQTLGQGPEFLTYFQNEAQLEKSRLLSDRFSAERPKGSFSTLEIQRTEQGDSAMYLCASSLRPSGAYNEQFFGPGTRLTVL.

The chain is built from TRBV11-2 and TRBJ2-7; 8 bases align to TRBD1. The V gene's germline CDR1 is SGHAT and CDR2 FQNNGV. V lost 6 bases, J lost 5 bases, and 15 bases stayed unmatched. The CDR3 extends over 16 amino acids. The CDR3, as DNA: TGTGCCAGCAGTTCTACATCCGGGACAGGTGCCGACGAGCAGTACTTC. It is translated as CASSSTSGTGADEQYF.

The chain is built from TRBV6-6 and TRBJ1-5, with 10 bases that match TRBD1. The CDR3 covers 20 residues. The V and J ends lost 6 bases and 1 base, in that order; junction bases with no gene match: 18. Germline CDR1 MNHNY, CDR2 SVGAGI (reference sequence). CDR3 sequence (DNA): TGTGCCAGCAGGCGAAACGTGGGACAGGGGAATTTGAGGAGCAATCAGCCCCAGCATTTT. It specifies CASRRNVGQGNLRSNQPQHF.